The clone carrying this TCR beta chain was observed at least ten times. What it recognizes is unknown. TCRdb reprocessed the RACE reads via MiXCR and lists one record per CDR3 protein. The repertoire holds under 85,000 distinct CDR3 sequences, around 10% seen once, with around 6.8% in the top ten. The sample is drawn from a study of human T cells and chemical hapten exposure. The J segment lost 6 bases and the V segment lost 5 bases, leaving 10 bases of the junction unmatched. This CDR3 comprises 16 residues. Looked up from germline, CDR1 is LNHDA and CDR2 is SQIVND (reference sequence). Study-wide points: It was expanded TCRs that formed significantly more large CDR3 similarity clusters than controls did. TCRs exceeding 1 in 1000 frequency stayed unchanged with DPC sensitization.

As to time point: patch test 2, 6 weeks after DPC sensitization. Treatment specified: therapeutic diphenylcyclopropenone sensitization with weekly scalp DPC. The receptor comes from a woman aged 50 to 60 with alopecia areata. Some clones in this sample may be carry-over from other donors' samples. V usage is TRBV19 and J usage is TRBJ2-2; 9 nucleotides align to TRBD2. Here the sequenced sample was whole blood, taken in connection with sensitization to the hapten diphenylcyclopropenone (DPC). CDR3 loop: CASSLGLALRSGELFF. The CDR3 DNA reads TGTGCCAGTAGTTTAGGACTAGCGTTGAGGTCCGGGGAGCTGTTTTTT.